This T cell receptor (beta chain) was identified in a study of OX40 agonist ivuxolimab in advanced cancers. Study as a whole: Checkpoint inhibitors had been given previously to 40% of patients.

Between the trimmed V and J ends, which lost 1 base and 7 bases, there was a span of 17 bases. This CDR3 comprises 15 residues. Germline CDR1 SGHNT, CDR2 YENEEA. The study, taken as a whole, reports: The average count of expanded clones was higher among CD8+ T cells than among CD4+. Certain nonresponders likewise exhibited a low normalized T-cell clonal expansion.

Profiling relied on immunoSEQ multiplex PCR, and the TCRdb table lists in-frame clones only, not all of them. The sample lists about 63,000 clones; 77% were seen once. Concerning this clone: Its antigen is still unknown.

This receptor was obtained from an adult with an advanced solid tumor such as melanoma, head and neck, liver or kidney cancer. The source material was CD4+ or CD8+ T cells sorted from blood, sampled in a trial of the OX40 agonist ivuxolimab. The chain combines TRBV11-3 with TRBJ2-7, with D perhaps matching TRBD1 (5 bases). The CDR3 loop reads CASSLVGWGLGEQYF. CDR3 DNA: TGTGCCAGCAGCTTAGTCGGATGGGGCCTCGGGGAGCAGTACTTC.